The present TCR beta chain was sequenced within a study of CD8+ T cells in alopecia areata. Germline values: CDR1 GTSNPN, CDR2 SVGIG (reference sequence). The CDR3 is 15 residues long. cDNA serving as the sequencing template came from extracted, reverse transcribed RNA. Repertoires were generated with immunoSEQ multiplex PCR, while TCRdb's copy carries only in-frame clones and drops some. Among nearly 200,000 clones listed, more than 45% were seen once. Study-wide points: Elevated clonality characterized lesional scalp relative to normal scalp, particularly in alopecia totalis/universalis.

About this clone: The antigen is not known. At one of its ends the junction is not consistent with the germline gene, which may arise from a read error.

Treatment indicated: oral pan-JAK inhibitor, 5-10 mg twice daily. The sequences come from CD4+ T cells sorted from blood, collected at week 24, from a patient treated with tofacitinib. The clonotype was recovered from a human donor with alopecia areata. The chain carries TRBV30 and TRBJ2-7, with 13 bases lining up with TRBD2. CDR3 in DNA: TGTGCCTGGAGTGTAGGGACTAGCGGGGACTACGGGCAGTACTTC. It specifies CAWSVGTSGDYGQYF.